This T cell receptor (beta chain) comes out of a study of beta chain features in type 1 diabetes. Study in general: The patient and healthy donor groups were comparable for age, gender and cell yields.

Investigators reverse transcribed all isolated RNA, so they sequenced expressed TCRB transcripts. Sequencing was performed with immunoSEQ multiplex PCR; in TCRdb, only in-frame clones are kept and a portion is missing. The data contain 110,000 to 150,000 clones, approximately 9.8% of them singletons. Notes on the study in general: The naive, central memory and Treg TCRB repertoires of patients appeared to be more similar to one another than those of healthy donors.

This clone was detected a few times. The antigen is unknown. Approximately 0.11 L of blood, on average, came from one heparinised draw per donor. Using CD45RO/CCR7/CD25/CD127/CD95/CD27, CD4+ naive, central memory, regulatory and stem cell-like memory cells were sorted. Germline CDR1 is MNHEY and CDR2 is SVGAGI. The length of the CDR3 is 16 residues. The V gene end was trimmed by 0 bases and the J gene end by 5 bases; junction bases not matched to a gene: 8. V usage is TRBV6-5 and J usage is TRBJ2-5; 8 bases line up with TRBD2. The clonotype comes from a woman in her thirties or forties in good health. Sample: central memory CD4+ T cells from blood. The CDR3 loop reads CASSYSSSGGSETQYF. The CDR3 DNA reads TGTGCCAGCAGTTACTCGTCCAGCGGGGGTTCGGAGACCCAGTACTTC.